This T cell receptor (beta chain) was obtained from a study of neurological immune-mediated disorders. Regarding the study as a whole: No link was found between any clinical or MRI feature and the multiple sclerosis repertoire cluster.

V shed 4 bases and J 9 bases; nucleotides not matched to a gene: 6. CDR1 and CDR2 from the germline V gene are SGDLS and YYNGEE. The CDR3 totals 14 residues. This clonotype showed up many times. The antigen is unknown. 2 million PBMCs stored at -80 C were the source of the unsorted libraries. The cDNA was generated through 5'RACE incorporating 10-nucleotide random UMIs. Per sequencing run, 15-18 subjects together gave over 170 million TCR-beta sequences. TCRdb called the 5' RACE reads again in MiXCR, with one record for every CDR3 protein. The table shows tens of thousands of distinct CDR3 sequences, with 4% to 5.5% occurring only once.

The rearrangement joins TRBV9 to TRBJ2-1, with 11 bases that match TRBD2. The clonotype comes from a woman aged 60 to 75 with multiple sclerosis. Sequenced: PBMCs. The chain's CDR3 is CASSTQTSGVEQFF. In DNA, the CDR3 is TGTGCCAGCAGCACCCAGACTAGCGGGGTTGAGCAGTTCTTC.